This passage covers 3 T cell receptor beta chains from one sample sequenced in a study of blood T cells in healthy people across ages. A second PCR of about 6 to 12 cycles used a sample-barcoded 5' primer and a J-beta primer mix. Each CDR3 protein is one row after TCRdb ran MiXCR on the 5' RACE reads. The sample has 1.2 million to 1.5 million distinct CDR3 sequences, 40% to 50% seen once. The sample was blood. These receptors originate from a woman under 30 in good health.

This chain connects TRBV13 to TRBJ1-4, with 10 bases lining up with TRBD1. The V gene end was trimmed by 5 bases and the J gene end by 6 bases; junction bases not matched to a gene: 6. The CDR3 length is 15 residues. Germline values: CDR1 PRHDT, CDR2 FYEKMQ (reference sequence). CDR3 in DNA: TGTGCCAGCAGCCCAAGGGGACAGGGGTATGAAAAACTGTTTTTT. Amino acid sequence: CASSPRGQGYEKLFF.

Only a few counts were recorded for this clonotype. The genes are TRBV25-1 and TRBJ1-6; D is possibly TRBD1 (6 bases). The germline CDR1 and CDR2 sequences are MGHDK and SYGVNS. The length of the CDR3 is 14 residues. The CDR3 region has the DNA TGTGCTGTTCAGGGGAGCTCCTATAATTCACCCCTCCACTTT. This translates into CAVQGSSYNSPLHF.

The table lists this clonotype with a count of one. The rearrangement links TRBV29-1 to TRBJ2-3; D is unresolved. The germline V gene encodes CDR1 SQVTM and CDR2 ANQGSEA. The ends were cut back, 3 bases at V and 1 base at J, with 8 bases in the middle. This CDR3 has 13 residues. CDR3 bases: TGCAGCGTTGACCAAGTCGGCACAGATACGCAGTATTTT. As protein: CSVDQVGTDTQYF.